This TCR beta chain was recovered during a study of cytomegalovirus exposure and HLA in healthy donors. Looking at the study overall: Sequencing of about 200 million T cells in an earlier analysis found under 120 million unique TCR beta sequences.

As for this clone: Its antigen is unknown.

General study results and limits: As a later analysis showed, several of the most significant clusters appeared to be linked to common viral pathogens. The study recorded around 160 TCR beta chains that were cytomegalovirus-associated.

Deletions cut 8 bases from V and 9 bases from J, with 14 bases between. The CDR3 sequence is 11 residues long. CDR1 and CDR2 from the germline V gene are GTSNPN and SVGIG (reference sequence). Amplification used 60 Vbeta primers and 13 Jbeta primers. Some clones are missing from TCRdb's copy, which holds only in-frame ones; the method was immunoSEQ multiplex PCR. The repertoire consists of 200,000 or so clones, with less than 90% occurring once and the leading ten covering 0.2% to 0.3%. Among the donors, all were healthy bone marrow donors. Source material: PBMCs. The clonotype was recovered from a boy between 10 and 17 years old in good health and CMV-seronegative. The J gene is TRBJ2-1, the V gene TRBV30; a weak D match, TRBD2 (5 bases). CDR3: CATLVLSEQFF. The DNA for the CDR3 is TGTGCCACACTAGTTTTGAGTGAGCAGTTCTTC.